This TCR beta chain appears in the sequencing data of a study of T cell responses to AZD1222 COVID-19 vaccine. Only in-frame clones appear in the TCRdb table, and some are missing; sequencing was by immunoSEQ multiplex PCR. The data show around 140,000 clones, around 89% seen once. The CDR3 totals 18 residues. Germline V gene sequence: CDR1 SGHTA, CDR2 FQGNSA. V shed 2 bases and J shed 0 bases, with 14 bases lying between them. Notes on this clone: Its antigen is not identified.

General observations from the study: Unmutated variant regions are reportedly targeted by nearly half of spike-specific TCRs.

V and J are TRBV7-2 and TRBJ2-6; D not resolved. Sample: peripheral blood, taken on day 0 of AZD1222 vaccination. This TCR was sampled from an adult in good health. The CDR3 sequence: CASSLNLQIGSGANVLTF. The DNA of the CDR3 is TGTGCCAGCAGCTTAAATTTGCAGATAGGCTCTGGGGCCAACGTCCTGACTTTC.